Presented here are 5 T cell receptor beta chains from one specimen sequenced in a study of CD8+ T cells in alopecia areata. cDNA prepared by RNA extraction and subsequent reverse transcription served as the template for sequencing. Measured with immunoSEQ multiplex PCR; TCRdb has only the in-frame clones, and not every one. Of about 150,000 clones listed, roughly 62% are singletons. The sample here was CD4+ T cells sorted from blood, taken at week 0. The receptors were sampled from a human donor with alopecia areata.

Comments on this clone: This may stem from a read error, because a much larger clone lies one nucleotide away. The rearrangement uses TRBV6-6 and TRBJ1-6; TRBD1 aligns across 9 bases. Germline CDR1 reads MNHNY; CDR2 reads SVGAGI (reference sequence). Trimming cost V 6 bases and J 8 bases; bases outside gene matches: 5. The CDR3 runs 14 residues. The CDR3 DNA is TGTGCCAGCAGCCCACAGGGGGCGGATTCACCCCTCCACTTT. This gives the protein CASSPQGADSPLHF.

This clone came up a few times. V gene TRBV14 combines with J gene TRBJ2-1; D may be TRBD1 (7 bases). The germline gives CDR1 SGHDN, CDR2 FVKESK. Trimming shortened V by 4 bases and J by 6 bases, and 13 bases separated the two germline ends. There are 14 residues in the CDR3. The CDR3 here is CASSPGTAGNEQFF. In nucleotides, the CDR3 is TGTGCCAGCAGCCCGGGGACAGCGGGCAATGAGCAGTTCTTC.

J is TRBJ2-1 and V is TRBV7-2; D call uncertain. The germline V gene encodes CDR1 SGHTA and CDR2 FQGNSA. The CDR3 has 14 amino acids. The V and J ends lost 4 bases and 0 bases respectively, with 7 bases between them. The CDR3, as DNA: TGTGCCAGCAGCTCGACTGGCTCCTACAATGAGCAGTTCTTC. Its protein is CASSSTGSYNEQFF.

This clone was detected a few times. This rearrangement joins TRBV7-2 to TRBJ2-1; TRBD2 agrees at 14 bases. The CDR3 has 16 residues. Germline CDR1 is SGHTA and CDR2 is FQGNSA. V dropped 6 bases and J dropped 7; count of bases not matched to a gene: 8. The CDR3 is CASRPGLAGGRNEQFF. Here the CDR3 DNA reads TGTGCCAGCAGACCTGGACTAGCGGGGGGAAGGAATGAGCAGTTCTTC. Together with reference TRBV7-2 and TRBJ2-1, the CDR3 gives the full variable domain: GAGVSQSPSNKVTEKGKDVELRCDPISGHTALYWYRQSLGQGLEFLIYFQGNSAPDKSGLPSDRFSAERTGGSVSTLTIQRTQQEDSAVYLCASRPGLAGGRNEQFFGPGTRLTVL.

This clone was recorded many times. The chain recombines TRBV7-2 with TRBJ2-7; 10 bases match TRBD2. V lost 4 bases and J lost 2; bases outside the gene matches: 8. The germline V gene has CDR1 SGHTA and CDR2 FQGNSA. The CDR3 sequence is 16 residues long. The CDR3, as DNA: TGTGCCAGCAGCTCTTCCTTAAGCGGGGGGGCCTACGAGCAGTACTTC. Its protein product is CASSSSLSGGAYEQYF.